These 29 T cell receptor beta chains came from one sample sequenced in a study of T cell responses to AZD1222 COVID-19 vaccine. The repertoire was sequenced with immunoSEQ multiplex PCR; TCRdb's copy has only in-frame clones and lacks some. The data hold about 190,000 clones, with around 91% observed a single time. The sequences come from peripheral blood, collected on day 0 of AZD1222 vaccination. Source of these receptors: an adult in good health.

The chain uses TRBV5-1 and TRBJ1-3; D gene unclear. V was shortened by 5 bases and J by 0 bases, with 12 bases between the two germline ends. The CDR3 extends over 15 amino acids. In germline, CDR1 is SGHRS, CDR2 YFSETQ. The CDR3 DNA reads as TGCGCCAGCAGGCCAACCGGGATCTCTGGAAACACCATATATTTT. As protein: CASRPTGISGNTIYF.

The chain combines TRBV18 with TRBJ2-7, with 9 bases aligning to TRBD2. The germline V gene encodes CDR1 KGHSH and CDR2 LQKENI. Unmatched junction bases numbered 13, after V lost 9 bases and J lost 4 bases. The CDR3 sequence is 15 residues long. CDR3 DNA sequence: TGTGCCAGAGCAGAGGGTAGCGGGGGCCAATACGAGCAGTACGTC. It codes for CARAEGSGGQYEQYV.

This chain joins TRBV3-1 (or the pseudogene TRBV3-2) and TRBJ1-2, with D perhaps TRBD1 (5 bases). Trimming shortened V by 1 base and J by 6 bases, and 18 bases separated the two germline ends. This CDR3 region has 16 residues. The V gene's germline CDR1 is LGHDT and CDR2 YNNKEL (reference sequence). CDR3 sequence: CASSQVFVPGWDGYTF. CDR3 bases: TGTGCCAGCAGCCAAGTATTCGTTCCAGGGTGGGATGGCTACACCTTC.

CDR3 sequence reads: CASSLAGSAGGNQPQHF. The DNA for the CDR3 is TGTGCCAGCAGCTTAGCGGGGTCAGCTGGTGGCAATCAGCCCCAGCATTTT. The chain recombines TRBV13 with TRBJ1-5; D is uncertain. Trimming took off 1 base at V and 2 bases at J, with 15 bases between the two ends. In germline, CDR1 is PRHDT, CDR2 FYEKMQ (reference sequence). The CDR3 spans 17 residues.

The chain is built from TRBV6-1 and TRBJ1-4; D remains unclear. V was shortened by 3 bases and J by 4 bases, with 12 bases between the two germline ends. The CDR3 spans 15 residues. The germline gives CDR1 MNHNS, CDR2 SASEGT. CDR3 sequence reads: CASSDRGSYNEKLFF. DNA of the CDR3: TGTGCCAGCAGTGATCGGGGAAGCTATAATGAAAAACTGTTTTTT.

The gene calls are TRBV4-2 and TRBJ2-1; 7 bases agree with TRBD2. Germline CDR1 is LGHNA and CDR2 is YNFKEQ. CDR3 length: 15 residues. The V gene end was trimmed by 8 bases and the J gene end by 1 base; junction bases not matched to a gene: 8. The CDR3 DNA reads TGTGCCAGCGGGACGGGGGGTAGGTCCTACAATGAGCAGTTCTTC. Translation: CASGTGGRSYNEQFF.

This clone was found once. The chain carries TRBV7-8 and TRBJ2-5; a possible D gene is TRBD2 (6 bases). V gave up 3 bases and J gave up 1 base, with 9 bases separating them. Germline CDR1 reads SGHVS; CDR2 reads FQNEAQ. This CDR3 contains 14 residues. CDR3 nucleotides: TGTGCCAGCAGCTTGTGGCGGGGCCAAGAGACCCAGTACTTC. Residues: CASSLWRGQETQYF.

The chain has TRBV5-4 and TRBJ1-1, with 7 bases matching TRBD1. Germline V CDR1 and CDR2: SGHNT, YYREEE (reference sequence). The CDR3 consists of 13 residues. Trimming took 4 bases from V and 6 from J; bases not matched to a gene: 6. The CDR3 nucleotides read TGTGCCAGCAGCACCTACAGGGGCGCTGAAGCTTTCTTT. It encodes CASSTYRGAEAFF.

The V and J genes are TRBV9 and TRBJ2-1; D may be TRBD1 or TRBD2 (5 bases each). This CDR3 comprises 13 residues. With 1 base removed from V and 7 bases from J, the gap between germline ends came to 9 bases. Germline CDR1 SGDLS, CDR2 YYNGEE. CDR3 protein: CASSVFGGNEQFF. The DNA for the CDR3 is TGTGCCAGCAGCGTATTTGGGGGAAATGAGCAGTTCTTC.

This chain uses TRBV5-1 with TRBJ1-1; TRBD1 agrees at 7 bases. The V gene end was trimmed by 4 bases and the J gene end by 10 bases; junction bases not matched to a gene: 10. Looked up from germline, CDR1 is SGHRS and CDR2 is YFSETQ. The CDR3 runs 13 residues. CDR3 nucleotide sequence: TGCGCCAGCAGCGAGAGACAGGGAAGGAGAGCTTTCTTT. Residues: CASSERQGRRAFF.

Here the CDR3 reads CASSPWTGGKTGELFF. CDR3 sequence (DNA): TGTGCCAGCAGCCCGTGGACAGGGGGGAAAACCGGGGAGCTGTTTTTT. The chain combines TRBV5-4 with TRBJ2-2; 10 bases are shared with TRBD1. V lost 4 bases, J lost 5 bases, and 8 bases stayed unmatched. This CDR3 contains 16 residues. Germline V gene data show CDR1 as SGHNT and CDR2 as YYREEE (reference sequence).

V is TRBV7-9 and J is TRBJ2-5, with D unclear. Germline V gene lookup returns CDR1 SEHNR and CDR2 FQNEAQ (reference sequence). CDR3 length equals 16 residues. Between the trimmed V and J ends, which lost 1 base and 2 bases, there was a span of 14 bases. CDR3 loop: CASSLVVFGGQETQYF. The CDR3 DNA sequence: TGTGCCAGCAGCTTAGTTGTTTTTGGTGGGCAAGAGACCCAGTACTTC.

The chain uses TRBV27 and TRBJ2-7; no clear D. Trimming stripped 6 bases from V and 6 bases from J, with 9 bases between. Germline V gene sequence: CDR1 MNHEY, CDR2 SMNVEV (reference sequence). CDR3 length: 11 residues. CDR3 region: CASSSYGEQYF. The CDR3 nucleotides are TGTGCCAGCAGCTCGTACGGCGAGCAGTACTTC.

The chain couples TRBV6-5 to TRBJ2-5, with D hard to call. The CDR3 sequence is 11 residues long. V lost 4 bases and J 9 bases, leaving 9 bases between the germline ends. Germline-derived CDR1 and CDR2 are MNHEY and SVGAGI. The CDR3 DNA reads as TGTGCCAGCAGTTCTAACGGCCCCCAGTACTTC. It is translated as CASSSNGPQYF.

The J gene is TRBJ2-7, the V gene TRBV21-1. TRBV21-1 constitutes a pseudogene. The CDR3 has 17 amino acids. The DNA for the CDR3 is TGTGCCAGCAGCATAGGTTCCGGCAGACCCAACTCCTACGAGCAGTACGTC. It yields the protein CASSIGSGRPNSYEQYV.

V and J are TRBV28 and TRBJ2-5; D is ambiguous. Trimming took off 7 bases at V and 2 bases at J, with 8 bases between the two ends. This CDR3 is built from 12 residues. Germline CDR1 and CDR2: MDHEN and SYDVKM. The CDR3 sequence: CASTKSQETQYF. CDR3 sequence (DNA): TGTGCCAGCACCAAATCACAAGAGACCCAGTACTTC.

This rearrangement joins TRBV29-1 to TRBJ2-7, with D possibly being TRBD2 (6 bases). Trimming left V 4 bases short and J 2 bases short, with 15 bases between. The CDR3 has 14 residues. Germline V CDR1 and CDR2: SQVTM, ANQGSEA. The CDR3: CSVGTGGSPYEQYF. The CDR3 DNA reads TGCAGCGTTGGTACTGGGGGGTCCCCCTACGAGCAGTACTTC.

The chain carries TRBV5-1 and TRBJ2-5; TRBD2 is a possible D gene (6 bases). This CDR3 spans 14 amino acids. The V gene lost 0 bases and the J gene lost 5 bases, with 11 bases spanning the gap. Germline V gives CDR1 SGHRS, CDR2 YFSETQ. CDR3 bases: TGCGCCAGCAGCTTGGCACTAGCTGTGGAGACCCAGTACTTC. It specifies CASSLALAVETQYF.

The rearrangement uses TRBV5-6 and TRBJ1-5; unclear D gene. The germline gives CDR1 SGHDT, CDR2 YYEEEE. Trimming pared 0 bases from V and 2 bases from J, leaving 9 bases between. There are 15 residues in the CDR3. The CDR3 sequence: CASSLGAGGNQPQHF. The DNA of the CDR3 is TGTGCCAGCAGCTTGGGGGCAGGAGGCAATCAGCCCCAGCATTTT.

The gene calls are TRBV7-6 and TRBJ1-2; TRBD1 might be the D (6 bases). Per the germline V gene, CDR1 is SGHVS and CDR2 is FNYEAQ. The CDR3 has 16 amino acids. Deletions cut 0 bases from V and 6 bases from J, with 17 bases between. This CDR3 reads CASSLAGAGEADGYTF. The CDR3 coding sequence is TGTGCCAGCAGCTTAGCGGGGGCAGGGGAGGCGGATGGCTACACCTTC.

This clone has just one count. The gene calls are TRBV5-1 and TRBJ1-4; no clear D gene. V lost 0 bases and J 4 bases, leaving 10 bases between the germline ends. From germline, CDR1 is SGHRS and CDR2 YFSETQ. The CDR3 runs 15 residues. The CDR3, as DNA: TGCGCCAGCAGCTTGGGCGGCCAGATTAATGAAAAACTGTTTTTT. Encoded protein: CASSLGGQINEKLFF. Variable domain in full (rest from reference TRBV5-1 and TRBJ1-4): KAGVTQTPRYLIKTRGQQVTLSCSPISGHRSVSWYQQTPGQGLQFLFEYFSETQRNKGNFPGRFSGRQFSNSRSEMNVSTLELGDSALYLCASSLGGQINEKLFFGSGTQLSVL.

This clone has just one count. The chain carries TRBV6-5 and TRBJ1-1, with a possible D match to TRBD1 (5 bases). V was pared by 0 bases and J by 11 bases, with 22 bases between. Germline V gene sequence: CDR1 MNHEY, CDR2 SVGAGI. The CDR3 runs 16 residues. CDR3 nucleotide sequence: TGTGCCAGCAGTTACTCCCCCCAAAGGAGGGTGGAGGGGGCTTTCTTT. Its protein product is CASSYSPQRRVEGAFF.

V usage is TRBV4-3 and J usage is TRBJ2-1; 11 bases are a match to TRBD2. The CDR3 runs to 17 residues. V shed 0 bases and J 4 bases; nucleotides not matched to a gene: 5. Germline V gene sequence: CDR1 LGHNA, CDR2 YSLEER. Written as DNA, the CDR3 is TGCGCCAGCAGCCAAGATCGGACTAGCGGGTTGTACAATGAGCAGTTCTTC. This gives the protein CASSQDRTSGLYNEQFF.

This chain uses TRBV20-1 with TRBJ1-1; D unclear. V was clipped by 3 bases and J by 3 bases, with 11 bases between them. CDR1 is DFQATT and CDR2 is SNEGSKA in the germline V gene (reference sequence). This CDR3 comprises 13 residues. DNA of the CDR3: TGCAGTGCTAGTTCGGGTAGGGACACTGAAGCTTTCTTT. This sequence encodes CSASSGRDTEAFF.

The chain recombines TRBV5-4 with TRBJ2-7, with 7 bases matching TRBD1. The CDR3 runs to 15 residues. From germline, CDR1 is SGHNT and CDR2 YYREEE (reference sequence). The junction had 5 bases not matched to a gene; V was cut back by 0 bases and J by 2 bases. This CDR3 is CASSLAGTEAYEQYF. CDR3 in DNA: TGTGCCAGCAGCTTGGCGGGGACAGAGGCCTACGAGCAGTACTTC.

This chain links TRBV7-8 with TRBJ2-1, with TRBD1 identical over 8 bases. Germline trimming cut 5 bases from V and 9 bases from J; bases unmatched to any gene: 12. The CDR3 sequence is 15 residues long. Germline loops: CDR1 SGHVS, CDR2 FQNEAQ. The CDR3 bases are TGTGCCAGCAGCCGCGGACAGGGTCTTTATAGTGAGCAGTTCTTC. Translating it yields CASSRGQGLYSEQFF.

The V gene is TRBV6-5, the J gene TRBJ1-1; D is undetermined. Between the trimmed V and J ends, which lost 4 bases and 1 base, there was a span of 7 bases. Germline CDR1 is MNHEY and CDR2 is SVGAGI. CDR3 size: 13 residues. The CDR3, as DNA: TGTGCCAGCAGTTCACGCAGGAACACTGAAGCTTTCTTT. Translated, it gives CASSSRRNTEAFF.

The gene calls are TRBV4-2 and TRBJ1-3; D is unresolved. The CDR3 sequence is 12 residues long. CDR1 and CDR2 (germline): LGHNA, YNFKEQ. V was trimmed by 1 base and J by 7 bases, leaving 5 bases between them. The CDR3: CASSQALNTIYF. The CDR3 nucleotides read TGTGCCAGCAGCCAAGCCTTGAACACCATATATTTT.

This chain joins TRBV5-8 and TRBJ2-3, with unresolved D. With 0 bases removed from V and 2 bases from J, the gap between germline ends came to 10 bases. The CDR3 runs 15 residues. Per the germline V gene, CDR1 is SGHTS and CDR2 is YDEGEE. CDR3 nucleotides: TGTGCCAGCAGCTTGGGGGTCGCGTACACAGATACGCAGTATTTT. It is translated as CASSLGVAYTDTQYF.